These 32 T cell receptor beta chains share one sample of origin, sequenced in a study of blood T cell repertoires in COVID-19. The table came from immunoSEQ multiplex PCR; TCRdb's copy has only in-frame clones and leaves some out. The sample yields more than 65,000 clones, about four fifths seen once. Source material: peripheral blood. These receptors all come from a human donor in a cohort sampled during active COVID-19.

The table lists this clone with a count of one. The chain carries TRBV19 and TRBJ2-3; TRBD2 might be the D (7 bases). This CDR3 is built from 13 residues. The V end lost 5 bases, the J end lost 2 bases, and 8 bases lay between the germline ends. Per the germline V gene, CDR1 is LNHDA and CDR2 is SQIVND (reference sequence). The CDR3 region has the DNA TGTGCCAGTAGTGGGGGGGCCACAGATACGCAGTATTTT. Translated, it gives CASSGGATDTQYF.

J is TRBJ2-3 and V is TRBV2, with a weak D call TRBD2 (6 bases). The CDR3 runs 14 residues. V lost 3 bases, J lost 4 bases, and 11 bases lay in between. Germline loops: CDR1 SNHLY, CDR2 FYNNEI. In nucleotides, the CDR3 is TGTGCCAGCAGTGATGTCGGGGGAGCAGATACGCAGTATTTT. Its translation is CASSDVGGADTQYF.

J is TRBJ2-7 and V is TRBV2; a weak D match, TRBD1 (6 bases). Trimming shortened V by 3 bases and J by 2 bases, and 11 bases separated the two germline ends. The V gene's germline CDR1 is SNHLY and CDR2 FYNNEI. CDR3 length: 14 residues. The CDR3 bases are TGTGCCAGCAGTGAGGGGACATACCCCTACGAGCAGTACTTC. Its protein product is CASSEGTYPYEQYF.

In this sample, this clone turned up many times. In DNA form, the CDR3 reads TGTGCCAGCAGCTCCCGGACAGCGAACACTGAAGCTTTCTTT. Translation: CASSSRTANTEAFF. The chain links TRBV5-4 to TRBJ1-1, with D possibly being TRBD1 (6 bases). The CDR3 covers 14 residues. Trimming took off 3 bases at V and 1 base at J, with 10 bases between the two ends. CDR1 SGHNT and CDR2 YYREEE come from the germline V gene (reference sequence).

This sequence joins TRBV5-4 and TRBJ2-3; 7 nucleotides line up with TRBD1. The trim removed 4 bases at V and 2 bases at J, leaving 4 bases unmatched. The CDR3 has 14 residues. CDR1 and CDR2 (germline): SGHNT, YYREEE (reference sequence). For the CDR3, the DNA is TGTGCCAGCAGCGTCGGGACAGCCACAGATACGCAGTATTTT. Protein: CASSVGTATDTQYF.

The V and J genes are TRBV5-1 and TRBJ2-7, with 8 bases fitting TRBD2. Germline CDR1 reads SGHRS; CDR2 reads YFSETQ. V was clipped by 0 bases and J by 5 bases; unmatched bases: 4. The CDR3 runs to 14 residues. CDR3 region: CASSLAGTRDEQYF. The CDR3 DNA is TGCGCCAGCAGCTTGGCCGGGACTAGGGACGAGCAGTACTTC.

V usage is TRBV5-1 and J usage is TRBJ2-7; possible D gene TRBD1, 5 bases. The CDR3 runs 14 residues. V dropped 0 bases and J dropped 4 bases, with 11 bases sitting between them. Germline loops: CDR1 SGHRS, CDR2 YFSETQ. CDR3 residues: CASSLGTTLYEQYF. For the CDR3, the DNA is TGCGCCAGCAGCTTGGGGACAACCCTATACGAGCAGTACTTC.

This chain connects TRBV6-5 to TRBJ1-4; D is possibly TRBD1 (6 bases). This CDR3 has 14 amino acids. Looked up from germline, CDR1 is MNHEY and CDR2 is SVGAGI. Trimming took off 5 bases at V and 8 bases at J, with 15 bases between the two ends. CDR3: CASSPGGHGEKLFF. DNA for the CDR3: TGTGCCAGCAGTCCCGGGGGGCATGGCGAAAAACTGTTTTTT.

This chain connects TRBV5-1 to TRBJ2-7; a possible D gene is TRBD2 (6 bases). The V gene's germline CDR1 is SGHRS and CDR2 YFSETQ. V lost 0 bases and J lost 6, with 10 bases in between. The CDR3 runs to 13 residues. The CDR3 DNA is TGCGCCAGCAGCTTGGAGACCGGGGGCGAGCAGTACTTC. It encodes CASSLETGGEQYF.

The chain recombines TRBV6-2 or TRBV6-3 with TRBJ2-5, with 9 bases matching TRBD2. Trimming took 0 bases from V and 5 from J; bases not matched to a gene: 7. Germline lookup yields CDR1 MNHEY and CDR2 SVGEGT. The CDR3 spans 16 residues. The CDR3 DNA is TGTGCCAGCAGTTACTCGGCGGGGGGGGTCCGGGAGACCCAGTACTTC. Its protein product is CASSYSAGGVRETQYF.

CDR3 DNA sequence: TGTGCCAGCAGCCGGGATAGCGGGAGAAGTGGAGATACGCAGTATTTT. It yields the protein CASSRDSGRSGDTQYF. This chain connects TRBV7-8 to TRBJ2-3; 9 nucleotides align to TRBD2. V shed 5 bases and J 5 bases; nucleotides not matched to a gene: 11. CDR3 length: 16 residues. Germline V gene lookup returns CDR1 SGHVS and CDR2 FQNEAQ.

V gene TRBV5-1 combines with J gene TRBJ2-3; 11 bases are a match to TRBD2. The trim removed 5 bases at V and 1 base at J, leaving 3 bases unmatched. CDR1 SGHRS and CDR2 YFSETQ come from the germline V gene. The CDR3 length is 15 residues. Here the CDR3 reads CASSPTSGGTDTQYF. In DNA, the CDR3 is TGCGCCAGCAGTCCGACTAGCGGGGGCACAGATACGCAGTATTTT.

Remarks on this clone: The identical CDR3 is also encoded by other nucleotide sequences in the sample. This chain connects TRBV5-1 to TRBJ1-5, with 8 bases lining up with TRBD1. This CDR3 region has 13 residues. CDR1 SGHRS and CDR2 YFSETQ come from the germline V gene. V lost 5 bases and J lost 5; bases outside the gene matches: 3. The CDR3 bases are TGCGCCAGCAGTCTGGACAGGGATCAGCCCCAGCATTTT. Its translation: CASSLDRDQPQHF.

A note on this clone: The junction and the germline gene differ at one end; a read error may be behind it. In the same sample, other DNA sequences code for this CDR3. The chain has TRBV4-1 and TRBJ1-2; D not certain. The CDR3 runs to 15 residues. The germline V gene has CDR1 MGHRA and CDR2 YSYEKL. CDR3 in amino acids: CASSQDGRPTYGYTF. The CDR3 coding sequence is TGTGCCAGCAGCCAAGACGGCAGGCCCACGTATGGCTACACCTTC.

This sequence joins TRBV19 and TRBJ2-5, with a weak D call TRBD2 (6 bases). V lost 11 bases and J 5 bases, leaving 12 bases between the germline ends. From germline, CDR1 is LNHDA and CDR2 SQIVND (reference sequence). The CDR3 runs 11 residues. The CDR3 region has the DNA TGTGCCCGGCCAGGGAGGGAGACCCAGTACTTC. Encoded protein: CARPGRETQYF. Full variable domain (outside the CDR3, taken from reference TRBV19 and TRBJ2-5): DGGITQSPKYLFRKEGQNVTLSCEQNLNHDAMYWYRQDPGQGLRLIYYSQIVNDFQKGDIAEGYSVSREKKESFPLTVTSAQKNPTAFYLCARPGRETQYFGPGTRLLVL.

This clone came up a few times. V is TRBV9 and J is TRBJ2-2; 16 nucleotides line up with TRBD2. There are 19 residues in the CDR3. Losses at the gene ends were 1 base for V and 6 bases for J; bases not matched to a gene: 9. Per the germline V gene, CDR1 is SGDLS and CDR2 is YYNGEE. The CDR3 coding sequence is TGTGCCAGCAGCGTACTAGGAGGGGGACTAGCGGGAGGGCCCGGGGAGCTGTTTTTT. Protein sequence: CASSVLGGGLAGGPGELFF.

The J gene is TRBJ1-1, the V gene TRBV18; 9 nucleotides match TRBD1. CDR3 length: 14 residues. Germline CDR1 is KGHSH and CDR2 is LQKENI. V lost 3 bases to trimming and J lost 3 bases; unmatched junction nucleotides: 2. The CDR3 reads CASSPGQGHTEAFF. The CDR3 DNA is TGTGCCAGCTCACCGGGACAGGGACACACTGAAGCTTTCTTT.

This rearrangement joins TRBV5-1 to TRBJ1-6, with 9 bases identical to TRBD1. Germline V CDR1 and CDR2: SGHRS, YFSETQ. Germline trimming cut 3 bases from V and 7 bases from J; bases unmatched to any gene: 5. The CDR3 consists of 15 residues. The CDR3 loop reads CASSSGTGLNSPLHF. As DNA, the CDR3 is TGCGCCAGCAGCTCCGGGACAGGGCTGAATTCACCCCTCCACTTT.

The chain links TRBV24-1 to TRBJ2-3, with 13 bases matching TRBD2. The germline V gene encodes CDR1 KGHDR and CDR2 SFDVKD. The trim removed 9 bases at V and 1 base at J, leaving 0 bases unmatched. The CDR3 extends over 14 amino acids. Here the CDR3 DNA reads TGTGCCACCGGGACTAGCGGGGGCACAGATACGCAGTATTTT. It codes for CATGTSGGTDTQYF.

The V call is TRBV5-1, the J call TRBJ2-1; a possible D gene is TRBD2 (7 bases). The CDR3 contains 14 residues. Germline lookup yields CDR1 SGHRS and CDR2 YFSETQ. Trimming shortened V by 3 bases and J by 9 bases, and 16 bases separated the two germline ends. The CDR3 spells CASSSMGEGVEQFF. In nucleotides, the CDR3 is TGCGCCAGCAGCTCCATGGGGGAGGGGGTTGAGCAGTTCTTC.

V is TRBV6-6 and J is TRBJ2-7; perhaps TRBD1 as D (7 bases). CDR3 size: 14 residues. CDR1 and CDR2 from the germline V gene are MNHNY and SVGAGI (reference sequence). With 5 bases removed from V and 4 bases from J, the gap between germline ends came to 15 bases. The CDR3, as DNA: TGTGCCAGCAGTCCAGGGGGGCGGATTTACGAGCAGTACTTC. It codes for CASSPGGRIYEQYF.

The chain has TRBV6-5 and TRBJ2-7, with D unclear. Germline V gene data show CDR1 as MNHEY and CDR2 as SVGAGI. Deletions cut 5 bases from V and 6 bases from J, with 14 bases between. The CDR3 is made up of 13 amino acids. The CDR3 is CASSRDTRLEQYF. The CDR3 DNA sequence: TGTGCCAGCAGTAGAGACACCCGGCTCGAGCAGTACTTC.

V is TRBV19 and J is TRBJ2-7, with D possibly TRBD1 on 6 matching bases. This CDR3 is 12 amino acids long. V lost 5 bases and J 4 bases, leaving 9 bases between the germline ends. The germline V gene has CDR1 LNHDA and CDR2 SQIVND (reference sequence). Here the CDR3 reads CASSEGGYEQYF. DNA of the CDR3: TGTGCCAGTAGTGAAGGGGGATACGAGCAGTACTTC.

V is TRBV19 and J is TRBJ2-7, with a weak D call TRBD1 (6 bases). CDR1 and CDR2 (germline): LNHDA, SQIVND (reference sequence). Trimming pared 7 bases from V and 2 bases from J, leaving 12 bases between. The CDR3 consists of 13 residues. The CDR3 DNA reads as TGTGCCAGTATGGAGACAGGCGCCTACGAGCAGTACTTC. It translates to CASMETGAYEQYF.

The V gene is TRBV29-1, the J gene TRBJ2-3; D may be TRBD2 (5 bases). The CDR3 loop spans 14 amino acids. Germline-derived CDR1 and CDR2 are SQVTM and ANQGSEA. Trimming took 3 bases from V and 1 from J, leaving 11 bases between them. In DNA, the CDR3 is TGCAGCGTTGAGAAGCGGAGCCGCACAGATACGCAGTATTTT. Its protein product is CSVEKRSRTDTQYF.

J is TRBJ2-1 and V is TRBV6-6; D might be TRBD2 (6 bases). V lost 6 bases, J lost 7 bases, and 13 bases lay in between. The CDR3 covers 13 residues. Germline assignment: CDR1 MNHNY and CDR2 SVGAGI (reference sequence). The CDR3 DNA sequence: TGTGCCAGCAGCCTCCTAGCGAGTAATGAGCAGTTCTTC. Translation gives CASSLLASNEQFF.

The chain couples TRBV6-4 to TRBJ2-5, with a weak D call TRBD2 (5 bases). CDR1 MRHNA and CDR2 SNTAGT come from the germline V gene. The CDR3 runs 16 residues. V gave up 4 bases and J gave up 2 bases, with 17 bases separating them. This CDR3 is CASSVIAPDSQETQYF. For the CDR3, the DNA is TGTGCCAGCAGTGTAATAGCTCCGGACTCTCAAGAGACCCAGTACTTC.

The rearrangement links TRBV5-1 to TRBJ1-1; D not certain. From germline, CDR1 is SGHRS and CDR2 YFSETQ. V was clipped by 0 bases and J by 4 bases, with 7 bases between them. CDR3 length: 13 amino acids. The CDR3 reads CASSLVPGTEAFF. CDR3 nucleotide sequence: TGCGCCAGCAGCTTGGTTCCAGGCACTGAAGCTTTCTTT.

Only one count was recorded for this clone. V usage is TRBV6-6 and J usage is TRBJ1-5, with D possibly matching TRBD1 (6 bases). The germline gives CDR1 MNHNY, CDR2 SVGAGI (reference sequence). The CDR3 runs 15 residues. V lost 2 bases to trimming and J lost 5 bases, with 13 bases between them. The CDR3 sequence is CASSYGGGGDQPQHF. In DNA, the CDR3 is TGTGCCAGCAGTTACGGGGGCGGGGGGGATCAGCCCCAGCATTTT.

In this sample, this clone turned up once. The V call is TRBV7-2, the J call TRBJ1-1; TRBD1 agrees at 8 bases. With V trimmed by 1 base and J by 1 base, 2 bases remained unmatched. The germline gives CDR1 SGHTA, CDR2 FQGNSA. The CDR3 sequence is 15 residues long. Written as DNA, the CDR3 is TGTGCCAGCAGCTTAGTTACAGGGGGGAACACTGAAGCTTTCTTT. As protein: CASSLVTGGNTEAFF.

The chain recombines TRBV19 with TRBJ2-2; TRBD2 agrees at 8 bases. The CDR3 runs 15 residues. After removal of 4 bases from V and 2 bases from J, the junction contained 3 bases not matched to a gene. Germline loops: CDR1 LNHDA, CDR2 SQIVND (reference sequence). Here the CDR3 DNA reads TGTGCCAGTAGTAGCGGGGGGCGAAACACCGGGGAGCTGTTTTTT. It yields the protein CASSSGGRNTGELFF. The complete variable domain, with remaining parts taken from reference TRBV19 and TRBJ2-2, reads DGGITQSPKYLFRKEGQNVTLSCEQNLNHDAMYWYRQDPGQGLRLIYYSQIVNDFQKGDIAEGYSVSREKKESFPLTVTSAQKNPTAFYLCASSSGGRNTGELFFGEGSRLTVL.

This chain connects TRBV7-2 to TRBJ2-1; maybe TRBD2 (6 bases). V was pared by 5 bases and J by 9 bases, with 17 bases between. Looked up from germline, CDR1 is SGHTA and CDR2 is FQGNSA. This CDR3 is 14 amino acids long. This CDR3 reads CASSPLGGAVEQFF. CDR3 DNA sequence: TGTGCCAGCAGCCCTCTGGGCGGGGCGGTTGAGCAGTTCTTC.